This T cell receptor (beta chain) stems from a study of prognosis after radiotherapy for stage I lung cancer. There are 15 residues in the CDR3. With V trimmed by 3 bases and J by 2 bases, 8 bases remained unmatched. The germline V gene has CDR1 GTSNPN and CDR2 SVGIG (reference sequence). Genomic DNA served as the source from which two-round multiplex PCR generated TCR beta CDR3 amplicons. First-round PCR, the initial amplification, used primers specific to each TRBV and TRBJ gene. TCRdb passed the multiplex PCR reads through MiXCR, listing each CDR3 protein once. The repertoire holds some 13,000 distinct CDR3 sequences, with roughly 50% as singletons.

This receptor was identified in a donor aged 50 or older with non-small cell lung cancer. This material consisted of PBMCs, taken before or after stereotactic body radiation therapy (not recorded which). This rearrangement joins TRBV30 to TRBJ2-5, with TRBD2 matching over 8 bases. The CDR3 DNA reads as TGTGCCTGGAGCGAGACTAGCGTACTACAAGAGACCCAGTACTTC. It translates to CAWSETSVLQETQYF.